Each of the 9 T cell receptor beta chains below was sequenced from the same sample in a study of shared clonotypes between healthy human individuals. Sequencing was performed with immunoSEQ multiplex PCR; in TCRdb, only in-frame clones are kept and a portion is missing. The top ten hold around 1.5% of the sample, which has about 960,000 clones, approximately 80% seen once. The sample consisted of memory CD4+ T cells sorted from blood. The subset is: CD45RA-negative fraction. The receptors were gathered from a man younger than 35 in good health.

This clone was recorded at least ten times. V and J are TRBV7-2 and TRBJ1-3; no definite D call. The CDR3 extends over 14 amino acids. V was pared by 5 bases and J by 4 bases, with 12 bases between. Germline assignment: CDR1 SGHTA and CDR2 FQGNSA. The chain's CDR3 is CASSDGSRGNTIYF. The CDR3 DNA reads as TGTGCCAGCAGCGACGGATCTAGAGGAAACACCATATATTTT.

CDR3 residues: CASSTRGGETQYF. In DNA form, the CDR3 reads TGTGCCAGCAGCACGCGAGGAGGGGAGACCCAGTACTTC. The chain has TRBV9 and TRBJ2-5; TRBD2 is a possible D gene (6 bases). Trimming cost V 4 bases and J 5 bases, with 12 bases left between them. The length of the CDR3 is 13 residues. CDR1 and CDR2 from the germline V gene are SGDLS and YYNGEE.

In this sample, this clone turned up many times. V is TRBV27 and J is TRBJ1-2, with 10 bases lining up with TRBD1. Germline-derived CDR1 and CDR2 are MNHEY and SMNVEV (reference sequence). With 3 bases clipped from V and 8 bases from J, the junction kept 6 bases outside the gene matches. This CDR3 is 14 amino acids long. The CDR3, as DNA: TGTGCCAGCAGTTTTGACAGGGGGCGGGGAGGCTACACCTTC. Protein sequence: CASSFDRGRGGYTF.

This rearrangement joins TRBV5-1 to TRBJ1-6; 8 bases map to TRBD1. CDR3 length: 17 residues. Per the germline V gene, CDR1 is SGHRS and CDR2 is YFSETQ. Trimming at V came to 4 bases and at J to 10 bases, leaving 16 bases not matched to a gene. The CDR3 DNA is TGCGCCAGCAGCCCAACCCCCATGACAGGGGTCGGGTCACCCCTCCACTTT. It encodes CASSPTPMTGVGSPLHF.

This chain connects TRBV5-4 to TRBJ2-7, with a weak D call TRBD2 (6 bases). The CDR3 extends over 14 amino acids. V gave up 1 base and J gave up 6 bases, with 14 bases separating them. The germline CDR1 and CDR2 sequences are SGHNT and YYREEE (reference sequence). The CDR3 region has the DNA TGTGCCAGCAGCTTGTCGGGGGAGAGGGGCGAGCAGTACTTC. This encodes CASSLSGERGEQYF.

The V and J genes are TRBV5-1 and TRBJ2-3; 12 positions agree with TRBD2. The germline gives CDR1 SGHRS, CDR2 YFSETQ. With V trimmed by 4 bases and J by 6 bases, 3 bases remained unmatched. The CDR3 loop spans 14 amino acids. CDR3 sequence reads: CASSATSGSDTQYF. The CDR3 bases are TGCGCCAGCAGCGCGACTAGCGGGAGTGATACGCAGTATTTT.

The V and J genes are TRBV15 and TRBJ2-7, with 7 bases fitting TRBD2. There are 15 residues in the CDR3. Germline V gene lookup returns CDR1 LNHNV and CDR2 YYDKDF (reference sequence). The V and J ends lost 2 bases and 3 bases, in that order; junction bases with no gene match: 7. CDR3 nucleotides: TGTGCCACCAGCAGACTCACCGGGGGGAACTACGAGCAGTACTTC. Its translation: CATSRLTGGNYEQYF. Variable domain in full (rest from reference TRBV15 and TRBJ2-7): DAMVIQNPRYQVTQFGKPVTLSCSQTLNHNVMYWYQQKSSQAPKLLFHYYDKDFNNEADTPDNFQSRRPNTSFCFLDIRSPGLGDTAMYLCATSRLTGGNYEQYFGPGTRLTVT.

The chain uses TRBV10-1 and TRBJ2-1; TRBD1 is a possible D gene (5 bases). Trimming pared 2 bases from V and 7 bases from J, leaving 18 bases between. The CDR3 totals 16 residues. CDR1 and CDR2 (germline): WNHNN, SYGVQD (reference sequence). DNA for the CDR3: TGCGCCAGCAGTGAGGGGGCCCCACGGTTGGGGAATGAGCAGTTCTTC. Its translation is CASSEGAPRLGNEQFF.

This sequence joins TRBV7-2 and TRBJ1-5; TRBD1 is a possible D gene (5 bases). V was clipped by 6 bases and J by 3 bases, with 12 bases between them. The germline V gene encodes CDR1 SGHTA and CDR2 FQGNSA. The CDR3 spans 14 residues. In DNA, the CDR3 is TGTGCCAGCAGTACCCGGGGGGACAATCAGCCCCAGCATTTT. Translation gives CASSTRGDNQPQHF.